This T cell receptor beta chain was obtained from a study of blood T cell repertoires in COVID-19. Overall study context: Samples of COVID-19 (acute and convalescent) were obtained from the United States, Italy and Spain.

Under the authors' procedure: Amplification with reference gene primers provided the estimates of nucleated cell counts. The assay was immunoSEQ multiplex PCR, and TCRdb's table has in-frame clones only and misses some. That table is the source of V, J and clone size, and D and trimming were worked out from the DNA. The sample records approximately 68,000 clones, just over 85% being singletons. The material sequenced was peripheral blood. The receptor was isolated from a man between 65 and 85 years old with active or convalescent COVID-19.

The CDR3 spells CASSSTGRLRFF. CDR3 sequence (DNA): TGTGCCAGCAGTTCCACAGGGAGATTAAGGTTCTTC. The genes are TRBV28 and TRBJ2-1; D might be TRBD1 (6 bases). The CDR3 spans 12 residues. Germline CDR1 MDHEN, CDR2 SYDVKM. Between the trimmed V and J ends, which lost 4 bases and 15 bases, there was a span of 16 bases.